Below, 7 T cell receptor beta chains from the same sample are listed, as sequenced in a study of blood T cell repertoires in COVID-19. Some clones are missing from TCRdb's copy, which holds only in-frame ones; the method was immunoSEQ multiplex PCR. The table has about 130,000 clones, around 86% seen once. Specimen: PBMCs or T cells enriched from blood (not recorded which). Receptors originate from a man aged 50-60 years who had recovered from COVID-19.

The chain links TRBV2 to TRBJ1-6, with TRBD1 matching 9 bases. After removal of 6 bases from V and 4 bases from J, the junction contained 4 bases not matched to a gene. Germline lookup yields CDR1 SNHLY and CDR2 FYNNEI. This CDR3 is 15 amino acids long. CDR3 sequence reads: CASSMTGGYNSPLHF. Here the CDR3 DNA reads TGTGCCAGCAGCATGACAGGGGGGTATAATTCACCCCTCCACTTT.

As DNA, the CDR3 is TGTGCCAGCTCACCAGGAGGACTAGCGGGAGCGGCCTACAATGAGCAGTTCTTC. It yields the protein CASSPGGLAGAAYNEQFF. The chain employs TRBV18 and TRBJ2-1, with 13 bases matching TRBD2. The V gene's germline CDR1 is KGHSH and CDR2 LQKENI. The CDR3 extends over 18 amino acids. With 2 bases clipped from V and 2 bases from J, the junction kept 6 bases outside the gene matches. Full variable domain (missing parts from reference TRBV18 and TRBJ2-1): NAGVMQNPRHLVRRRGQEARLRCSPMKGHSHVYWYRQLPEEGLKFMVYLQKENIIDESGMPKERFSAEFPKEGPSILRIQQVVRGDSAAYFCASSPGGLAGAAYNEQFFGPGTRLTVL.

The V gene is TRBV7-2, the J gene TRBJ2-3, with 8 bases fitting TRBD2. The CDR3 is 16 amino acids. J was trimmed by 2 bases and V by 5 bases; bases with no gene match: 9. Per germline, CDR1 SGHTA and CDR2 FQGNSA. The DNA of the CDR3 is TGTGCCAGCAGCCATAGCGGGGTAACTAACACAGATACGCAGTATTTT. Translating it yields CASSHSGVTNTDTQYF.

This chain uses TRBV30 with TRBJ1-4; no definite D call. Germline CDR1 is GTSNPN and CDR2 is SVGIG (reference sequence). Trimming took off 0 bases at V and 6 bases at J, with 5 bases between the two ends. The CDR3 extends over 12 amino acids. For the CDR3, the DNA is TGTGCCTGGAGTGTACTGGATGAAAAACTGTTTTTT. Residues: CAWSVLDEKLFF.

The chain couples TRBV18 to TRBJ1-4; TRBD1 aligns across 9 bases. This CDR3 comprises 15 residues. Germline V gives CDR1 KGHSH, CDR2 LQKENI. The V segment lost 5 bases and the J segment 8 bases; nucleotides outside the gene matches: 9. CDR3 sequence reads: CASSMGTGSKEKLFF. Written as DNA, the CDR3 is TGTGCCAGCTCAATGGGGACAGGGTCGAAGGAAAAACTGTTTTTT.

This clone was found a few times. V gene TRBV7-3 combines with J gene TRBJ1-4, with D possibly being TRBD1 (5 bases). CDR1 is SGHTA, CDR2 FQGTGA, per germline. The CDR3 has 17 residues. Trimming took off 2 bases at V and 0 bases at J, with 13 bases between the two ends. DNA of the CDR3: TGTGCCAGCAGCTTACTAACTCCAGGGTCAACTAATGAAAAACTGTTTTTT. Encoded protein: CASSLLTPGSTNEKLFF.

The J gene is TRBJ2-7, the V gene TRBV18, with 15 nucleotides matching TRBD2. This CDR3 comprises 16 residues. Germline V gene data show CDR1 as KGHSH and CDR2 as LQKENI. V trimming: 6 bases; J trimming: 5 bases; junction bases outside the gene matches: 8. The CDR3 nucleotides are TGTGCCAGCTCCCCCGGGACTAGCGGGAGGCTCAACGAGCAGTACTTC. Encoded protein: CASSPGTSGRLNEQYF.